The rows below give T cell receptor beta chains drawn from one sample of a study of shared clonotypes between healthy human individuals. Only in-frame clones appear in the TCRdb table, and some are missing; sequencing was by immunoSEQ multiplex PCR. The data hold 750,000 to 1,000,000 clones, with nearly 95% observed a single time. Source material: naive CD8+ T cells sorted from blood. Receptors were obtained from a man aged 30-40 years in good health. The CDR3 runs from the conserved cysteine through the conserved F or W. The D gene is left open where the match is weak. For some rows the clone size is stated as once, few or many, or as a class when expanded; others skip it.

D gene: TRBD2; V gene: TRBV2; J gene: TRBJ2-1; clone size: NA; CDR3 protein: CASSEGLVYNEQFF; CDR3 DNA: TGTGCCAGCAGTGAGGGACTAGTTTACAATGAGCAGTTCTTC
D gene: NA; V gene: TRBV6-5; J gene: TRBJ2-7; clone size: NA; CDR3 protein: CAGGQGNHEQYF; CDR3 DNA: TGTGCCGGGGGTCAGGGCAACCACGAGCAGTACTTC
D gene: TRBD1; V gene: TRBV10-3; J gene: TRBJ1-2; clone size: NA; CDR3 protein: CAISESNFGQGNGYTF; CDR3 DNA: TGTGCCATCAGTGAGTCAAATTTTGGACAGGGGAACGGCTACACCTTC
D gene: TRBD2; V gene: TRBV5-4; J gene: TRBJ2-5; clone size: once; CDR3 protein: CASSFRTSGSGETQYF; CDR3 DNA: TGTGCCAGCAGCTTCAGGACTAGCGGGAGTGGAGAGACCCAGTACTTC
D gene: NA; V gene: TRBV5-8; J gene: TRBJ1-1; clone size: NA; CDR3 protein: CASSLVTWSFF; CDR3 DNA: TGTGCCAGCAGCTTGGTTACATGGAGTTTCTTT
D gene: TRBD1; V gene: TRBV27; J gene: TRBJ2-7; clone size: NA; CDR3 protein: CASSLGQGDEQYF; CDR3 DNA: TGTGCCAGCAGTTTGGGACAGGGAGACGAGCAGTACTTC
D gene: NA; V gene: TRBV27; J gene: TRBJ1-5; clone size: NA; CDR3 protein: CASSSLRGQPQHF; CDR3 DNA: TGTGCCAGCAGTTCCCTGAGAGGCCAGCCCCAGCATTTT
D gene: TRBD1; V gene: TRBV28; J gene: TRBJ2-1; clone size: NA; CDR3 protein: CASSPRTGVWDEQFF; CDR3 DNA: TGTGCCAGCAGTCCACGGACAGGGGTCTGGGATGAGCAGTTCTTC
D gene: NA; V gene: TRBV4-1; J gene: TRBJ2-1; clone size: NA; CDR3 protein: CASSLVGGLPYNEQFF; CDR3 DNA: TGCGCCAGCAGCTTAGTCGGCGGTCTTCCCTACAATGAGCAGTTCTTC
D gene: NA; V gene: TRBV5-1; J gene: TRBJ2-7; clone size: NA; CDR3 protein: CASSLGGNYEQYF; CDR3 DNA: TGCGCCAGCAGCTTGGGGGGGAACTACGAGCAGTACTTC
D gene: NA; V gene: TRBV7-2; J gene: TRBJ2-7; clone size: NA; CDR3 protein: CASSSPTKPNYEQYF; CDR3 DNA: TGTGCCAGCAGCTCCCCCACAAAACCCAATTACGAGCAGTACTTC
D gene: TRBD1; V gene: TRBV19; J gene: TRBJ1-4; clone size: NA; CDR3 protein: CASSILIDRVDYANEKLFF; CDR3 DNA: TGTGCCAGTAGTATCCTAATCGACAGGGTGGATTACGCTAATGAAAAACTGTTTTTT
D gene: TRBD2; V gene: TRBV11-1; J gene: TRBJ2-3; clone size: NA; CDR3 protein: CASSSRTSGNTDTQYF; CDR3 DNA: TGTGCCAGCAGCTCAAGAACTAGCGGGAACACGGATACGCAGTATTTT
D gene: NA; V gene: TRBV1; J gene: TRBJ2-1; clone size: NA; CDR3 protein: CTSSPREENEQFF; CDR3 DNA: TGCACCAGCAGCCCTCGAGAGGAGAATGAGCAGTTCTTC
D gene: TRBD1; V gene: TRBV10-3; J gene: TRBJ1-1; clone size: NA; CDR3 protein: CATNTGGWDTEAFF; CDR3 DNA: TGTGCCACCAATACAGGGGGGTGGGACACTGAAGCTTTCTTT
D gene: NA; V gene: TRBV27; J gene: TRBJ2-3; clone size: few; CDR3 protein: CASSLLGSTDTQYF; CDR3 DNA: TGTGCCAGCAGTTTATTGGGAAGCACAGATACGCAGTATTTT
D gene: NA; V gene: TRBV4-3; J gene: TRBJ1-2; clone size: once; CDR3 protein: CASSQEIGRSRRGSYGYTF; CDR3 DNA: TGCGCCAGCAGCCAAGAGATAGGTCGGTCGAGGAGGGGAAGCTATGGCTACACCTTC
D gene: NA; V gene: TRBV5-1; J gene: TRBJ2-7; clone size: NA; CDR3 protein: CASSPNRGYEQYF; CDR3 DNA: TGCGCCAGCAGCCCCAACCGGGGCTACGAGCAGTACTTC
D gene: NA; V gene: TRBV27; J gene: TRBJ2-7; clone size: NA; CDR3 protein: CASSFFNGNYEQYF; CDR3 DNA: TGTGCCAGCAGTTTTTTCAACGGGAACTACGAGCAGTACTTC
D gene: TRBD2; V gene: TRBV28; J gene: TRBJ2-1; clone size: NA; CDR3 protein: CASSLRGLAEIYNEQFF; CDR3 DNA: TGTGCCAGCAGTTTGAGGGGACTAGCGGAGATCTACAATGAGCAGTTCTTC
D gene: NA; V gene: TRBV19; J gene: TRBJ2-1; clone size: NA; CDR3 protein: CASSIEGYNEQFF; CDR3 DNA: TGTGCCAGTAGTATTGAAGGCTACAATGAGCAGTTCTTC
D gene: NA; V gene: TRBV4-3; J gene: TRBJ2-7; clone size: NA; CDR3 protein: CASSQDFVGYEQYF; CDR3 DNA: TGCGCCAGCAGCCAAGATTTTGTGGGCTACGAGCAGTACTTC
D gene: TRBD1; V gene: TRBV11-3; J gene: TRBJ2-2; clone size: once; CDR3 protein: CASSWGTGITGELFF; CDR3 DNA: TGTGCCAGCAGCTGGGGGACAGGGATTACCGGGGAGCTGTTTTTT
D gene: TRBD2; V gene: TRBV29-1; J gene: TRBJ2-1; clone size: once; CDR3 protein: CSVEGLAGINEQFF; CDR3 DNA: TGCAGCGTAGAGGGACTAGCGGGAATCAATGAGCAGTTCTTC
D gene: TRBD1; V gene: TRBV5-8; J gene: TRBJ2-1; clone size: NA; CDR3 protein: CASSGRTGNEQFF; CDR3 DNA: TGTGCCAGCAGCGGACGGACAGGCAATGAGCAGTTCTTC
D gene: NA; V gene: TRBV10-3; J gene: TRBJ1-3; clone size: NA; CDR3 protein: CAINGPGKYSGNTIYF; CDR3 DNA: TGTGCCATCAACGGACCGGGAAAGTACTCTGGAAACACCATATATTTT
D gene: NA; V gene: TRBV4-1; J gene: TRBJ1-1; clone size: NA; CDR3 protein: CASSQAVRGPEAFF; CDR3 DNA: TGCGCCAGCAGCCAAGCGGTCAGGGGCCCTGAAGCTTTCTTT
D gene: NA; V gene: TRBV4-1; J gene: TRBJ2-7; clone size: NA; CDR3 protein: CASSQDAYEQYF; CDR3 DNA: TGCGCCAGCAGCCAAGATGCCTACGAGCAGTACTTC
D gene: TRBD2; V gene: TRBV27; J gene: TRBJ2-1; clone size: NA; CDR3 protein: CASSLSNLAGYNEQFF; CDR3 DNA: TGTGCCAGCAGTTTATCGAACCTAGCGGGTTACAATGAGCAGTTCTTC
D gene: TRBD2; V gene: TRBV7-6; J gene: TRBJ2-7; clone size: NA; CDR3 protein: CASSSAGGTYEQYF; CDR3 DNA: TGTGCCAGCAGCTCAGCGGGAGGTACCTACGAGCAGTACTTC
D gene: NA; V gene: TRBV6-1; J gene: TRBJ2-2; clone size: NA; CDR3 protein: CASSEAWGESTGELFF; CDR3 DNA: TGTGCCAGCAGTGAAGCTTGGGGGGAGAGCACCGGGGAGCTGTTTTTT
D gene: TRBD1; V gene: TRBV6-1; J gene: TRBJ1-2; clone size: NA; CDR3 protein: CASSEPGQGAGTF; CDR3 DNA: TGTGCCAGCAGTGAACCGGGACAGGGAGCCGGCACCTTC
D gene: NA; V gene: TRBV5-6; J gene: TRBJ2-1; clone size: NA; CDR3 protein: CASRVFGGEQFF; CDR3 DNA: TGTGCCAGCAGGGTGTTTGGTGGTGAGCAGTTCTTC
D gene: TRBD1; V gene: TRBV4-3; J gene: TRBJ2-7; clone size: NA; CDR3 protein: CASSQETGDYEQYF; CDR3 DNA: TGCGCCAGCAGCCAAGAGACAGGGGACTACGAGCAGTACTTC
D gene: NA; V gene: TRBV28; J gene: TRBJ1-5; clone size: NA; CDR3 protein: CASSLPPGTRLNQPQHF; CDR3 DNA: TGTGCCAGCAGTTTACCCCCCGGAACCCGGCTTAATCAGCCCCAGCATTTT
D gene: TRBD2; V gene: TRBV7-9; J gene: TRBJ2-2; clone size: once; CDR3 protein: CASSSGTSGRSAGELFF; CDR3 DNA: TGTGCCAGCAGCTCTGGGACTAGCGGGAGATCAGCCGGGGAGCTGTTTTTT
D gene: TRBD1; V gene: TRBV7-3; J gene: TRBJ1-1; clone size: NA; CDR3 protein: CASSLGQGNTEAFF; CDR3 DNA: TGTGCCAGCAGCCTGGGACAGGGGAACACTGAAGCTTTCTTT
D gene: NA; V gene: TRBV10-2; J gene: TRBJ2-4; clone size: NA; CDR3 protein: CASSQAGDIAKNIQYF; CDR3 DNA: TGCGCCAGCAGTCAGGCGGGGGACATAGCCAAAAACATTCAGTACTTC
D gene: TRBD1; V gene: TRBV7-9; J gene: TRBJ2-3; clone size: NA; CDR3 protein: CASSTRQGALRDTQYF; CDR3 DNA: TGTGCCAGCAGCACCCGACAGGGTGCACTTCGGGATACGCAGTATTTT
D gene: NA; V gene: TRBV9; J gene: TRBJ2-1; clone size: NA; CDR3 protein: CASSVGGMNEQFF; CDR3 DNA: TGTGCCAGCAGCGTAGGAGGGATGAATGAGCAGTTCTTC
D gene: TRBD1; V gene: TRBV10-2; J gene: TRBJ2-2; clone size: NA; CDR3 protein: CASSNGQDYTGELFF; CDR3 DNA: TGCGCCAGCAGTAACGGACAGGATTACACCGGGGAGCTGTTTTTT
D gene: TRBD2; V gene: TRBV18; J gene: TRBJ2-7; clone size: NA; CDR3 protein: CASSPTEAGAYEQYF; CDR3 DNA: TGTGCCAGCTCACCAACCGAGGCGGGAGCCTACGAGCAGTACTTC
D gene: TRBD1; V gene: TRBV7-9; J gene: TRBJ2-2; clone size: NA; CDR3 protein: CASSLGRQGVTGELFF; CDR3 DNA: TGTGCCAGCAGCTTAGGGAGACAGGGTGTCACCGGGGAGCTGTTTTTT
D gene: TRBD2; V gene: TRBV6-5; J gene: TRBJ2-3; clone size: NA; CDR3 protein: CASSYSSGGSPYF; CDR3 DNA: TGTGCCAGCAGTTACTCTAGCGGGGGATCACCGTATTTT
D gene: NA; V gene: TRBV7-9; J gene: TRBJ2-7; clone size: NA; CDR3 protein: CASSSGSEQYF; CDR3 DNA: TGTGCCAGCAGCTCGGGGAGCGAGCAGTACTTC
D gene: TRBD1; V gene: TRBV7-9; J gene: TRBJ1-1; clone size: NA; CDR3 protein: CASSPGGAGMNTEAFF; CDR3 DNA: TGTGCCAGCAGCCCAGGGGGCGCGGGCATGAACACTGAAGCTTTCTTT